The 17 T cell receptor beta chains listed next were all sequenced from one sample in a study of blood T cell repertoires in COVID-19. Libraries were prepared by immunoSEQ multiplex PCR; TCRdb keeps only in-frame clonotypes and omits some of them. In the table there are over 120,000 clones, around 87% of which are singletons. Sequencing input: peripheral blood. These receptors were taken from a man in his fifties or sixties who had recovered from COVID-19.

The V call is TRBV30, the J call TRBJ1-1; TRBD1 matches 9 bases. The J segment lost 5 bases and the V segment lost 0 bases, leaving 7 bases of the junction unmatched. Germline V gene data show CDR1 as GTSNPN and CDR2 as SVGIG (reference sequence). The CDR3 consists of 15 residues. CDR3 in amino acids: CAWSVGTGSWTEAFF. The CDR3 DNA reads as TGTGCCTGGAGTGTAGGGACAGGGTCTTGGACTGAAGCTTTCTTT. The whole variable domain, remainder taken from reference TRBV30 and TRBJ1-1, is SQTIHQWPATLVQPVGSPLSLECTVEGTSNPNLYWYRQAAGRGLQLLFYSVGIGQISSEVPQNLSASRPQDRQFILSSKKLLLSDSGFYLCAWSVGTGSWTEAFFGQGTRLTVV.

This clone was seen a single time. The rearrangement uses TRBV27 and TRBJ2-7, with D hard to call. V gave up 6 bases and J gave up 0 bases, with 15 bases separating them. Germline CDR1 MNHEY, CDR2 SMNVEV (reference sequence). The CDR3 consists of 15 residues. The CDR3 DNA reads TGTGCCAGCAGCCTAAATGCTGATCCCTCCTACGAGCAGTACTTC. Translating gives CASSLNADPSYEQYF.

The V gene is TRBV6-5, the J gene TRBJ1-3; TRBD1 matches 8 bases. The ends lost 4 bases at V and 2 bases at J; junction bases unmatched: 1. The germline V gene has CDR1 MNHEY and CDR2 SVGAGI. This CDR3 has 14 amino acids. In nucleotides, the CDR3 is TGTGCCAGCAGTTCACAGGGGGCTGGAAACACCATATATTTT. Translated: CASSSQGAGNTIYF.

The J gene is TRBJ2-5, the V gene TRBV11-3; 7 bases align to TRBD1. The CDR3 has 14 residues. CDR1 SGHNT and CDR2 YENEEA come from the germline V gene. Trimming at V came to 1 base and at J to 4 bases, leaving 3 bases not matched to a gene. The CDR3 coding sequence is TGTGCCAGCAGCTTAGGACAGGGTAGAGAGACCCAGTACTTC. Translated: CASSLGQGRETQYF.

The chain combines TRBV27 with TRBJ2-2, with 8 bases aligning to TRBD1. Per germline, CDR1 MNHEY and CDR2 SMNVEV (reference sequence). This CDR3 has 16 amino acids. V gave up 2 bases and J gave up 4 bases; unmatched junction bases: 6. CDR3 sequence reads: CASSLKTGGITGELFF. The CDR3, as DNA: TGTGCCAGCAGTTTAAAAACAGGGGGGATCACCGGGGAGCTGTTTTTT.

V is TRBV29-1 and J is TRBJ1-1; 10 bases match TRBD1. Germline V CDR1 and CDR2: SQVTM, ANQGSEA. V lost 7 bases, J lost 0 bases, and 2 bases stayed unmatched. The CDR3 is made up of 13 amino acids. CDR3 amino acids: CSGDRGLNTEAFF. CDR3 in DNA: TGCAGCGGGGACAGGGGTCTGAACACTGAAGCTTTCTTT.

V is TRBV23-1 and J is TRBJ1-1; TRBD1 agrees at 8 bases. TRBV23-1 is an open reading frame whose function is uncertain. The trim removed 8 bases at V and 8 bases at J, leaving 7 bases unmatched. This CDR3 is built from 12 residues. CDR3 bases: TGCGCCAGCCCCTCCGGGACAGGCGAAGCTTTCTTT. It codes for CASPSGTGEAFF.

V gene TRBV6-5 combines with J gene TRBJ2-7, with a possible D match to TRBD1 (5 bases). The CDR3 is made up of 13 amino acids. CDR1 and CDR2 (germline): MNHEY, SVGAGI. V gave up 6 bases and J gave up 2 bases, with 11 bases separating them. CDR3 DNA: TGTGCCAGCAGAGACAGTGGAACCTACGAGCAGTACTTC. Protein product: CASRDSGTYEQYF.

This clone was seen a single time. The chain carries TRBV20-1 and TRBJ2-3; D might be TRBD2 (5 bases). V was shortened by 3 bases and J by 4 bases, with 8 bases between the two germline ends. Germline CDR1 is DFQATT and CDR2 is SNEGSKA (reference sequence). This CDR3 is built from 12 residues. CDR3: CSASSAADTQYF. The CDR3 region has the DNA TGCAGTGCTAGTTCAGCGGCAGATACGCAGTATTTT.

The chain employs TRBV20-1 and TRBJ2-1, with D uncertain. The CDR3 length is 11 residues. Germline lookup yields CDR1 DFQATT and CDR2 SNEGSKA (reference sequence). The V end was cut by 3 bases, the J end by 8 bases, with 8 bases between. CDR3 sequence reads: CSASLGYEQFF. The CDR3 DNA reads TGCAGTGCTAGCCTAGGTTATGAGCAGTTCTTC.

This clone has only one observation. CDR3 sequence reads: CASSQSTLMNTEAFF. CDR3 nucleotide sequence: TGCGCCAGCAGCCAGTCGACATTGATGAACACTGAAGCTTTCTTT. The chain combines TRBV4-1 with TRBJ1-1; D is unclear. Germline CDR1 MGHRA, CDR2 YSYEKL. This CDR3 contains 15 residues. Between the trimmed V and J ends, which lost 3 bases and 0 bases, there was a span of 11 bases.

The rearrangement uses TRBV6-1 and TRBJ2-5, with D possibly being TRBD1 (5 bases). The V end lost 2 bases, the J end lost 2 bases, and 18 bases lay between the germline ends. Per the germline V gene, CDR1 is MNHNS and CDR2 is SASEGT. The CDR3 is 17 amino acids. CDR3 sequence: CASSELGWGSPQETQYF. In DNA form, the CDR3 reads TGTGCCAGCAGTGAATTAGGCTGGGGCAGTCCTCAAGAGACCCAGTACTTC.

This chain connects TRBV11-3 to TRBJ2-7; no clear D. Between the trimmed V and J ends, which lost 2 bases and 2 bases, there was a span of 10 bases. CDR3 length: 14 amino acids. Germline V CDR1 and CDR2: SGHNT, YENEEA. The CDR3 DNA is TGTGCCAGCAGCTTAAACACTAACCCCTACGAGCAGTACTTC. As protein: CASSLNTNPYEQYF.

This clone has only one observation. The V call is TRBV9, the J call TRBJ1-1; 7 nucleotides agree with TRBD1. The CDR3 has 13 residues. V gave up 7 bases and J gave up 3 bases; unmatched junction bases: 6. CDR1 is SGDLS, CDR2 YYNGEE, per germline. The CDR3 here is CASSTGSDTEAFF. The CDR3 bases are TGTGCCAGCTCGACAGGGAGTGACACTGAAGCTTTCTTT.

The chain combines TRBV18 with TRBJ1-1; no firm D call. The V gene lost 3 bases and the J gene lost 5 bases, with 19 bases spanning the gap. Germline assignment: CDR1 KGHSH and CDR2 LQKENI. The CDR3 totals 16 residues. This CDR3 is CASSPRVGGSVTEAFF. CDR3 coding DNA: TGTGCCAGCTCACCCCGGGTAGGAGGGAGTGTGACTGAAGCTTTCTTT. Drawing the rest from reference TRBV18 and TRBJ1-1, the complete variable domain is NAGVMQNPRHLVRRRGQEARLRCSPMKGHSHVYWYRQLPEEGLKFMVYLQKENIIDESGMPKERFSAEFPKEGPSILRIQQVVRGDSAAYFCASSPRVGGSVTEAFFGQGTRLTVV.

CDR3 sequence (DNA): TGTGCCAGCCACGACGGACAGTTGTTCTATGGCTACACCTTC. Amino acid sequence: CASHDGQLFYGYTF. The rearrangement joins TRBV6-5 to TRBJ1-2; D may be TRBD1 (6 bases). Germline CDR1 and CDR2: MNHEY and SVGAGI. V dropped 8 bases and J dropped 4 bases, with 17 bases sitting between them. CDR3 length: 14 residues.

In its sample, this clone was seen a few times. V and J are TRBV3-1 (or the pseudogene TRBV3-2) and TRBJ1-2; 11 positions match TRBD1. The V and J ends lost 1 base and 8 bases, in that order; junction bases with no gene match: 3. Per the germline V gene, CDR1 is LGHDT and CDR2 is YNNKEL (reference sequence). The CDR3 is 14 amino acids. In DNA form, the CDR3 reads TGTGCCAGCAGCCAAGGGACAGGGGGCGGCGGCTACACCTTC. It specifies CASSQGTGGGGYTF.